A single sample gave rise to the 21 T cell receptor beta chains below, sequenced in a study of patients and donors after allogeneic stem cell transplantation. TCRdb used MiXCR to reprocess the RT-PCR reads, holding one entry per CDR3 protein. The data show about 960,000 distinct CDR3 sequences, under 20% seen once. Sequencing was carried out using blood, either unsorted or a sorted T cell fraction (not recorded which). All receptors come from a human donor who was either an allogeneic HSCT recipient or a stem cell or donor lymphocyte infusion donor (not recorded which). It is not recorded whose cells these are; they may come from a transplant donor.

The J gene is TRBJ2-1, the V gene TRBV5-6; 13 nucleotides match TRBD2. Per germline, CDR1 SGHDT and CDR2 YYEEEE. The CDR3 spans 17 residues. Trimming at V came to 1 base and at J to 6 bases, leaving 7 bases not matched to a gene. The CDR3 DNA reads TGTGCCAGCAGCTTGCAACTAGCGGGGGGGCCACCCAATGAGCAGTTCTTC. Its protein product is CASSLQLAGGPPNEQFF.

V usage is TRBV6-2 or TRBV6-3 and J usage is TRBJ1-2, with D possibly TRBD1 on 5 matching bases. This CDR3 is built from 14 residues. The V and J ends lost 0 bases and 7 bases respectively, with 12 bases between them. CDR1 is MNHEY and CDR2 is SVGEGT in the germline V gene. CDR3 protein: CASSYSGVGLGYTF. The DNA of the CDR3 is TGTGCCAGCAGTTACTCGGGGGTCGGTCTTGGCTACACCTTC.

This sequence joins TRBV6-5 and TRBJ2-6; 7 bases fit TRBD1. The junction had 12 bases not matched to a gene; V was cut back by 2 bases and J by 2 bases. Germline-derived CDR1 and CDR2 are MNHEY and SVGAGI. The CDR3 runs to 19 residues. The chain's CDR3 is CASSYAKGAVITGANVLTF. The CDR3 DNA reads TGTGCCAGCAGTTACGCCAAGGGGGCAGTTATTACTGGGGCCAACGTCCTGACTTTC.

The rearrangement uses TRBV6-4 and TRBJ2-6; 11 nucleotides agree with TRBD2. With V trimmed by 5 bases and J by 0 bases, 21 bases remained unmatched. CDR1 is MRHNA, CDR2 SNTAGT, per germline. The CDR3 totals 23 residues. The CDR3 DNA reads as TGTGCCAGCAGTACTCGGGTCCCGGGACGGGGACTAGCGGTGGACTCTGGGGCCAACGTCCTGACTTTC. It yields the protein CASSTRVPGRGLAVDSGANVLTF.

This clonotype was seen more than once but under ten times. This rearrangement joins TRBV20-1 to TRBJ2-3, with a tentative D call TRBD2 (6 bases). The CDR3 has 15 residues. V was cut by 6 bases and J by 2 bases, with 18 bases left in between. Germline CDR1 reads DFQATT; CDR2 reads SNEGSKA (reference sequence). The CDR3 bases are TGCAGTGCCCCCCAAATAGCGGATAACACAGATACGCAGTATTTT. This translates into CSAPQIADNTDTQYF.

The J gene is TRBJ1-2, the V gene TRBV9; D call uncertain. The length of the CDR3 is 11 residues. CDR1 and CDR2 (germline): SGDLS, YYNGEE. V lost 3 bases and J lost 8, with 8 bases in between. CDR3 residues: CASSGEAGYTF. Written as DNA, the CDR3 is TGTGCCAGCAGCGGAGAAGCGGGCTACACCTTC.

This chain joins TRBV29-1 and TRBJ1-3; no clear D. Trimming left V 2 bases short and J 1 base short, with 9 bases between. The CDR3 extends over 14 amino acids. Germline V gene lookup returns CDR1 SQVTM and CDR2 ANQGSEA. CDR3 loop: CSVEPRLSGNTIYF. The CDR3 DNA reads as TGCAGCGTTGAACCCAGGTTGTCTGGAAACACCATATATTTT. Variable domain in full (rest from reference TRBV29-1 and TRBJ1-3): SAVISQKPSRDICQRGTSLTIQCQVDSQVTMMFWYRQQPGQSLTLIATANQGSEATYESGFVIDKFPISRPNLTFSTLTVSNMSPEDSSIYLCSVEPRLSGNTIYFGEGSWLTVV.

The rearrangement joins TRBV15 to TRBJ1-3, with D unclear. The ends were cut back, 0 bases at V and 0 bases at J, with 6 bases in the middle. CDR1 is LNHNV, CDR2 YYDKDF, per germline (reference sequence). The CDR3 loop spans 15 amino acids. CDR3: CATSRDPYSGNTIYF. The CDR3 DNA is TGTGCCACCAGCAGAGATCCGTACTCTGGAAACACCATATATTTT.

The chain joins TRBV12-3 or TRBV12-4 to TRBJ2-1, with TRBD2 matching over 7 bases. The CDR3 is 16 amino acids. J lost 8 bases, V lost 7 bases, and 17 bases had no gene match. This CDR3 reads CASTQNTGRGGHEQFF. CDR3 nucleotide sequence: TGTGCCAGCACCCAGAATACAGGCCGCGGGGGTCATGAGCAGTTCTTC.

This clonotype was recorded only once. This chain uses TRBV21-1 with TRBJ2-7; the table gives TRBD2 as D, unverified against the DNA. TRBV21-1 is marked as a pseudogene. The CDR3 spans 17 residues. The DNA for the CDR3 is TGTGCCAGCAGGCCACCTACGACTAGCGGGAGCGTCTACGAGCAGTACTTC. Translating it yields CASRPPTTSGSVYEQYF.

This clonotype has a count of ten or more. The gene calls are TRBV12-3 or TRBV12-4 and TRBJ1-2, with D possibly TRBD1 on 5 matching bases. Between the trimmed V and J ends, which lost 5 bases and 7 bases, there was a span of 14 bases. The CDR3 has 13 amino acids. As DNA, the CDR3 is TGTGCCAGCAGTCCCGCCTTGGGGCTTGGCTACACCTTC. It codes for CASSPALGLGYTF.

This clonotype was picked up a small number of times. The CDR3 here is CASSPMRKPNYNEQFF. The CDR3, as DNA: TGTGCCAGCAGCCCAATGCGGAAACCCAACTACAATGAGCAGTTCTTC. The chain recombines TRBV14 with TRBJ2-1; D is unresolved. V was shortened by 4 bases and J by 3 bases, with 16 bases between the two germline ends. The germline V gene has CDR1 SGHDN and CDR2 FVKESK. The length of the CDR3 is 16 residues. The full variable domain, in which reference TRBV14 and TRBJ2-1 provide the parts outside the CDR3, is EAGVTQFPSHSVIEKGQTVTLRCDPISGHDNLYWYRRVMGKEIKFLLHFVKESKQDESGMPNNRFLAERTGGTYSTLKVQPAELEDSGVYFCASSPMRKPNYNEQFFGPGTRLTVL.

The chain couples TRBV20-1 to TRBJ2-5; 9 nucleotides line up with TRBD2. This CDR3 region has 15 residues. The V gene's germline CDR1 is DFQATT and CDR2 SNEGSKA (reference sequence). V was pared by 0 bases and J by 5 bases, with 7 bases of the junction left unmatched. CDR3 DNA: TGCAGTGCTAGAGACGTAGCGGGAGCAAGGGAGACCCAGTACTTC. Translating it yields CSARDVAGARETQYF.

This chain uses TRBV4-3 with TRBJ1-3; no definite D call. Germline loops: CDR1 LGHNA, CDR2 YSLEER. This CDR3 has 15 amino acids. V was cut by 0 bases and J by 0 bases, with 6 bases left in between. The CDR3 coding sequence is TGCGCCAGCAGCCAAGATTTTGTCTCTGGAAACACCATATATTTT. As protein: CASSQDFVSGNTIYF.

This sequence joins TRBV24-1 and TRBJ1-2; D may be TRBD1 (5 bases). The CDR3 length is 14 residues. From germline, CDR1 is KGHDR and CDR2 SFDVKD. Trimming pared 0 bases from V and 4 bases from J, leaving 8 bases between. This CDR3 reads CATSDLWTRYGYTF. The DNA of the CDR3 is TGTGCCACCAGTGATTTGTGGACACGCTATGGCTACACCTTC.

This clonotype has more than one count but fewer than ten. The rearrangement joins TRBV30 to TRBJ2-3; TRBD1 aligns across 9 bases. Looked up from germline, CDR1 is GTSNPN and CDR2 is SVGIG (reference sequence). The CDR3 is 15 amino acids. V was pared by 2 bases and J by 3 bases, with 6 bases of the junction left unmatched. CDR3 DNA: TGTGCCTGGAGTCCCGGGACAGGGCCTACAGATACGCAGTATTTT. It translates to CAWSPGTGPTDTQYF.

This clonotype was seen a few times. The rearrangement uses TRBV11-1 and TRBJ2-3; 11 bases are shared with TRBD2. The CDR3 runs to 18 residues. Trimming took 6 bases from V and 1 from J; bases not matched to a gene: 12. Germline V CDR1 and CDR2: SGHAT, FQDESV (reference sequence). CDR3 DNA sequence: TGTGCCAGCAGTTGGCTAGCGGGGGGTGCCCCGCGCACAGATACGCAGTATTTT. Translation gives CASSWLAGGAPRTDTQYF.

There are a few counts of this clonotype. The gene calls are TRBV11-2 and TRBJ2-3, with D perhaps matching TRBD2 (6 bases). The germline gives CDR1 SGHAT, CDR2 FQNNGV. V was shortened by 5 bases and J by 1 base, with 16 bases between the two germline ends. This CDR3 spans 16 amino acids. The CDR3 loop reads CASSTGGPGGTDTQYF. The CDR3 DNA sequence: TGTGCCAGCAGCACCGGAGGGCCCGGTGGCACAGATACGCAGTATTTT.

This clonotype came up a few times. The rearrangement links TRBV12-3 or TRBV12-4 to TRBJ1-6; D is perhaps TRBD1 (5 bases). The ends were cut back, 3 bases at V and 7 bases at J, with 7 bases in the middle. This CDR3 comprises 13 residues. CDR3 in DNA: TGTGCCAGCAGTTTTGGGACCAATTCACCCCTCCACTTT. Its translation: CASSFGTNSPLHF.

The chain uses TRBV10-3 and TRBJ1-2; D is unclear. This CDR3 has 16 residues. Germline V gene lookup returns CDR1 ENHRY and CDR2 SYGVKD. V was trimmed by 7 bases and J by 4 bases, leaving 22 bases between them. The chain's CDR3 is CAIIDERSEVGYGYTF. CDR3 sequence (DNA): TGTGCCATCATAGACGAAAGATCCGAGGTGGGCTATGGCTACACCTTC.

For the CDR3, the DNA is TGTGCCAGCAGTCTCACCCGACTAGCGGGACCGGATACGCAGTATTTT. It codes for CASSLTRLAGPDTQYF. V and J are TRBV27 and TRBJ2-3; 11 bases are shared with TRBD2. The CDR3 contains 16 residues. V lost 5 bases and J lost 6; bases outside the gene matches: 10. Germline assignment: CDR1 MNHEY and CDR2 SMNVEV (reference sequence).